This TCR beta chain derives from a study of Graves' ophthalmopathy and Graves' hyperthyroidism (dated by TCRdb to the late 2010s). With regard to the full study: Peripheral blood was collected at initial diagnosis, prior to any treatment. The study used signatures of the TCR beta repertoire to tell Graves' ophthalmopathy apart from Graves' hyperthyroidism and to predict which patients would progress to ophthalmopathy. In total, around 140 blood samples were TCR-sequenced: approximately 42 ophthalmopathy, some 72 hyperthyroidism and approximately 17 hyperthyroidism-to-ophthalmopathy patients. To explore V-J signatures distinguishing ophthalmopathy from hyperthyroidism, a discovery set of roughly 100 patients (roughly 45 ophthalmopathy, some 55 stable hyperthyroidism) was enrolled. An independent validation cohort was composed of 18 to 20 hyperthyroidism patients and 17 patients who later progressed from hyperthyroidism to ophthalmopathy. In more than five hyperthyroidism patients, the T-cell repertoires found in thyroid tissue were compared with those found in blood. Following sampling, methimazole starting at 30 mg daily was administered to hyperthyroidism patients, and high-dose intravenous methylprednisolone was administered to ophthalmopathy patients. Broader findings and caveats from the paper: Ophthalmopathy was separated from stable hyperthyroidism by the 13-signature model with about 90% sensitivity and just under 84% specificity in cross-validation and with 80%/75% in the test set. No statistical method was used to predetermine the sample size, and group allocation was not hidden from the investigators. In validation, the model predicted ophthalmopathy progression with about 71% sensitivity and around 72% specificity; some 13 predicted patients were CT-confirmed with GO in a median of 6.5 months. Most of the expanded thyroid clonotypes with a frequency above 0.001 were also detected in blood, and it was suggested that the thyroid immune response may be reflected by blood repertoires.

Trimming accounts for 5 bases at V and 7 bases at J, while the number of junction bases matched to no gene is 7. The germline V gene provides CDR1 SNHLY and CDR2 FYNNEI. The CDR3 contains 13 residues, cysteine and phenylalanine counted. Just the 39-base CDR3 DNA is kept, in frame starting at base 1. This clonotype came up many times. Its antigen has not been determined. No clone much larger than this one lies a single base away; base qualities are absent. Patients with ophthalmopathy had moderately to severely active disease, with a Clinical Activity Score of 3 or more, a NOSPECS grade of 4 or more, and a disease duration of less than 3 months. Anyone with other autoimmune diseases, uncontrolled infections, pregnancy or lactation was excluded from the study. Clinical symptoms, serum thyroxine, TRAb, thyroid ultrasound and orbital computed tomography were used for diagnosis. PBMCs were isolated from 8 to 10 ml of fresh peripheral blood by Ficoll-Paque density gradient centrifugation. Total RNA was extracted using Trizol reagent, and RNA quality was checked on an Agilent 2100 Bioanalyzer.

TCR beta CDR3 regions were amplified from RNA transcripts for repertoire sequencing. HTBI primers and the Qiagen OneStep RT-PCR kit were used in a first-round RT-PCR, which was followed by a second-round multiplex PCR, size selection and purification. The libraries underwent paired-end sequencing with 100 bp reads on an Illumina HiSeq2000. In the original analysis: SOAPnuke was used for read processing, and reads with adapters, uncalled bases, a mean Phred below 15, or no exact constant-primer or identifier match were discarded. COPE v1.2.5 was used to merge the high-quality paired reads. Each unique nucleotide sequence was defined as a clonotype, and clonotypes were aligned to IMGT TRB V, D and J references with MiTCR v1.1. Analysis was restricted to V-J combinations with a frequency above 0.0001, which covered approximately 99% of repertoires. A TCR clonal expansion and chaos score per V-J combination was defined as the ratio of F50 clonal expansion to chaos observed in the TCRdist matrix. Features were reduced by Welch's t-statistics and random forest to more than 10 V-J combinations, which fed a naive Bayes classifier. The Morisita-Horn index was used to measure how similar the thyroid and blood repertoires were. Using fastp at Q25 and MiXCR, TCRdb reprocessed the public reads and kept productive beta chains. Under each unique CDR3 protein, matching rows form one entry showing the most common genes and DNA. The V and J calls and clone size are TCRdb's, not the authors'. This sample lists some 750,000 distinct CDR3 sequences; roughly two fifths were detected once. Of the sample, roughly 45% falls within the top ten clones.

This receptor was identified in an adult man with Graves' ophthalmopathy. The specimen sequenced was peripheral blood. Recombination linked TRBV2 to TRBJ1-2; 7 bases in the junction line up with TRBD1. The CDR3 reads CASSIADRAGYTF. The sequence in DNA is TGTGCCAGCAGTATAGCCGACAGGGCTGGCTACACCTTC.